What follows describes a single T cell receptor beta chain. The record originates from a study of blood T cell repertoires in COVID-19. This table comes from immunoSEQ multiplex PCR, and its TCRdb copy is limited to in-frame clones, with some not included. The repertoire includes 310,000 or so clones, around 83% of them detected once, and 0.95% to 1.5% sits in the top ten. The germline V and J ends were trimmed by 7 bases and 2 bases, with 11 bases remaining between them. The CDR3 runs to 13 residues. The sample comprised peripheral blood. The rearrangement joins TRBV12-3 or TRBV12-4 to TRBJ2-5; tentative D call: TRBD2 (6 bases). This sequence was found in a woman aged 45-60 years with acute or convalescent COVID-19. As DNA, the CDR3 is TGTGCCAGCACGTCCCGGGGGCAAGAGACCCAGTACTTC. Protein: CASTSRGQETQYF.